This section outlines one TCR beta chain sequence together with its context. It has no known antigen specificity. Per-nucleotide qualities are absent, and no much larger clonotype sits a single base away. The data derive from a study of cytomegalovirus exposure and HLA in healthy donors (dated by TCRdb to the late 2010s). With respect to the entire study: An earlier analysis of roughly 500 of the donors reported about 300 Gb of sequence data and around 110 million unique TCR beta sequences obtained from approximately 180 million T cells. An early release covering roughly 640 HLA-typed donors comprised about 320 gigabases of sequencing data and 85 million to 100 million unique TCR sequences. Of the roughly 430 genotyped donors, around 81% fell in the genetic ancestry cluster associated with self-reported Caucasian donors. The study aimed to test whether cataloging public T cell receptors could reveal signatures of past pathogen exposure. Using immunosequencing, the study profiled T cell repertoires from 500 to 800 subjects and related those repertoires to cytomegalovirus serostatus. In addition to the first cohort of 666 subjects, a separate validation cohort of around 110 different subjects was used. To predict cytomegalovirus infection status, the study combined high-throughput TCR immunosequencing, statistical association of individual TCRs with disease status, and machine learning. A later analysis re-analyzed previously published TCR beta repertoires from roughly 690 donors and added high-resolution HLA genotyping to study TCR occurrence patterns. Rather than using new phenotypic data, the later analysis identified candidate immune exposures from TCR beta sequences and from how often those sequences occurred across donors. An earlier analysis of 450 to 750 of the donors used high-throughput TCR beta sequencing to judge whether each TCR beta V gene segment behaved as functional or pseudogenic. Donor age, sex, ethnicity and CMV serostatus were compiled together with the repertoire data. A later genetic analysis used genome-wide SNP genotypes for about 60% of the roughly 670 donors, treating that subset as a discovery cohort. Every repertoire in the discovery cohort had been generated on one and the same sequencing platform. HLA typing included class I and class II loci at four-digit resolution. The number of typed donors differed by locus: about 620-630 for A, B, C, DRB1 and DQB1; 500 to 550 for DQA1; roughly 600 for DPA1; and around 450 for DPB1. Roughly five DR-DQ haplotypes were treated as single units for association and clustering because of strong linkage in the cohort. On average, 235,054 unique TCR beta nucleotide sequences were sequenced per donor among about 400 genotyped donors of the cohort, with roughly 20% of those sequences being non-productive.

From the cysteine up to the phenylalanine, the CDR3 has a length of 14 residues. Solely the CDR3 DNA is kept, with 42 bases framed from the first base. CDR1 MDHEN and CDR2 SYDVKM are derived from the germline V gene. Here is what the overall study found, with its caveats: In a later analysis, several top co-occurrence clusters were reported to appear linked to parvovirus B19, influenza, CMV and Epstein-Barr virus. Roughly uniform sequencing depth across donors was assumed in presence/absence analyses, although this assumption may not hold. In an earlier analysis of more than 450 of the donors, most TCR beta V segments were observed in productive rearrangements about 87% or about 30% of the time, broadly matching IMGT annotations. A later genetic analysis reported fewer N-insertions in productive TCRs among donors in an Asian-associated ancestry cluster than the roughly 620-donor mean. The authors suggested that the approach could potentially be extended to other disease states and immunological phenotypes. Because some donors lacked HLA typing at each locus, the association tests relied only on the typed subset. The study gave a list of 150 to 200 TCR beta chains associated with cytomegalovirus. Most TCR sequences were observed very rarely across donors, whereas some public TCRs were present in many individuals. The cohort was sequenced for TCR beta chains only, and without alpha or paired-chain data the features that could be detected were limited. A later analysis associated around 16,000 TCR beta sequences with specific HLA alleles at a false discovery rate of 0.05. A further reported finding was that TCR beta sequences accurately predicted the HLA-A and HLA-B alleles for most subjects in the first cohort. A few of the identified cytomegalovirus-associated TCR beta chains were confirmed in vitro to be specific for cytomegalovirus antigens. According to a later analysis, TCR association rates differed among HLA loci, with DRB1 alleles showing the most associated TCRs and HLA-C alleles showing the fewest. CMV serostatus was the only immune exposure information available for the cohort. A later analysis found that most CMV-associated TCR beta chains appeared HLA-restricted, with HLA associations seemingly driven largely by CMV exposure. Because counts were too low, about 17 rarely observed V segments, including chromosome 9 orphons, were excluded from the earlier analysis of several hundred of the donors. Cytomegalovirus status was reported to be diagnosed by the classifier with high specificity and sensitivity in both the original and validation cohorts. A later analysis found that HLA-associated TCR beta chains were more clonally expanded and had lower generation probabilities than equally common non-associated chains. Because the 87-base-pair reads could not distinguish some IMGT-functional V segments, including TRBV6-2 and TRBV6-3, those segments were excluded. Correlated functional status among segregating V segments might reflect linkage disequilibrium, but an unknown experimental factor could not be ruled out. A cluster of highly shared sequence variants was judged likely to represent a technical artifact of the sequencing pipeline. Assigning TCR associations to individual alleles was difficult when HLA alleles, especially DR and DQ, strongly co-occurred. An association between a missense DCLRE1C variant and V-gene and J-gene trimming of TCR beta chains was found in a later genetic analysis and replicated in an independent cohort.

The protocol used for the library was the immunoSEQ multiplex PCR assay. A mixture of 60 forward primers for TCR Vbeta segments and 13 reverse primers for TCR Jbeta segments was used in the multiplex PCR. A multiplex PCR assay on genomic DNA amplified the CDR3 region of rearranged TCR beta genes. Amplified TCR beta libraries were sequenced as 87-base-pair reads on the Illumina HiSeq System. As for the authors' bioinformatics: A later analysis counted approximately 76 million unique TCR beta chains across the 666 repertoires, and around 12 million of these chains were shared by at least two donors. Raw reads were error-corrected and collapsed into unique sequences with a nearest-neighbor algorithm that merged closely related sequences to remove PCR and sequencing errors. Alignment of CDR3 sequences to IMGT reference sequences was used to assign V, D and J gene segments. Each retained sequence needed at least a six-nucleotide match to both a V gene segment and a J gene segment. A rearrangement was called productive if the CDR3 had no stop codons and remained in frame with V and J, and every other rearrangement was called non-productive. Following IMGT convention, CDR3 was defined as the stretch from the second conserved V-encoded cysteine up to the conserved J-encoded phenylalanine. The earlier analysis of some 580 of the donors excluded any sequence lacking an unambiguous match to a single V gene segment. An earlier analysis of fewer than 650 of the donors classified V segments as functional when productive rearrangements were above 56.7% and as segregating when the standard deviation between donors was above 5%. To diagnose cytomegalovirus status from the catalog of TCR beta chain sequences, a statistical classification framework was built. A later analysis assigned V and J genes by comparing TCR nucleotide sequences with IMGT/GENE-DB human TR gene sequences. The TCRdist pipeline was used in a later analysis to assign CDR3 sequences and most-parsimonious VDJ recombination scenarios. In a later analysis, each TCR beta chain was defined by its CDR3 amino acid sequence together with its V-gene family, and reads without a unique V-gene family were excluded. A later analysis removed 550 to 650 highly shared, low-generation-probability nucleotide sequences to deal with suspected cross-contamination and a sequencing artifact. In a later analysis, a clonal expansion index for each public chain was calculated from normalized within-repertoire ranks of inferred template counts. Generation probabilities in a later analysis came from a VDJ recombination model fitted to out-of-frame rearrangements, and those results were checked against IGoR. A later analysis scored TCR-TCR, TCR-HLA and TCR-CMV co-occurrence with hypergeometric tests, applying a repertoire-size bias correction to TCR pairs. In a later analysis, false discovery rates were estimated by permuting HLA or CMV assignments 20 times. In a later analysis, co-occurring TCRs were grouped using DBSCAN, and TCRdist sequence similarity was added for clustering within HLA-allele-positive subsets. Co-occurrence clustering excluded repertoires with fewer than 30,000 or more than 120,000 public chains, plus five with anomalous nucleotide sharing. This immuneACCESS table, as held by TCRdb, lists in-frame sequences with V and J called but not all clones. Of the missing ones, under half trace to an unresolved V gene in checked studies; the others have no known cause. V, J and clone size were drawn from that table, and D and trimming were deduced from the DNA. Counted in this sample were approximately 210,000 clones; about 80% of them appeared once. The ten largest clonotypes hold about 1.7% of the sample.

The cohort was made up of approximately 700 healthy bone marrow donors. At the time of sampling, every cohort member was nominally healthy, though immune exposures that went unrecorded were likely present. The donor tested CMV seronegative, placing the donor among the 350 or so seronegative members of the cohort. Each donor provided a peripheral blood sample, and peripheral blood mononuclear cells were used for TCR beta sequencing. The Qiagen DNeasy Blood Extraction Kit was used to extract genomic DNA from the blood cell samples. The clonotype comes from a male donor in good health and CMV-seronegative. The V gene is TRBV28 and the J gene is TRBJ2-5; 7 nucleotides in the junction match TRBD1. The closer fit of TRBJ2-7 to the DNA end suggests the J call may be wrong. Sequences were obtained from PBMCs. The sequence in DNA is TGTGCCAGCAGTTTAATCACAGGGGAGAGCGAGCAGTACTTC. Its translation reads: CASSLITGESEQYF.